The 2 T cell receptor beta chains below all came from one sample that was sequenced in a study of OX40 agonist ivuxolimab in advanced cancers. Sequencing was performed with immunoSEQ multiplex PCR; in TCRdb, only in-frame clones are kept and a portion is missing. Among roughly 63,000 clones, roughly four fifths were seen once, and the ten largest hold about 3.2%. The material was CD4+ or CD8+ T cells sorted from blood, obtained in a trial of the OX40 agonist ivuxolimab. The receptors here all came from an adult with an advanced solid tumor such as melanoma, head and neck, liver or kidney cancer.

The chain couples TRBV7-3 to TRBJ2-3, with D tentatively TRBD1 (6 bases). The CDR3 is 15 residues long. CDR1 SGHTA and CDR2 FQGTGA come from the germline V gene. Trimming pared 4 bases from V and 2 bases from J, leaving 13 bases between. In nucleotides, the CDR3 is TGTGCCAGCAGCTCAACCGGGACATACACAGATACGCAGTATTTT. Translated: CASSSTGTYTDTQYF.

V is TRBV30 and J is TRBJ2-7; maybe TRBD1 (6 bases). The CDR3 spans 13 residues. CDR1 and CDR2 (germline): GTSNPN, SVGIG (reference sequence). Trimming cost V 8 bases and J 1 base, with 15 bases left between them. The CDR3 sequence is CAGTRGSSYEQYF. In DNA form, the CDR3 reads TGTGCCGGGACCAGGGGTTCGTCCTACGAGCAGTACTTC. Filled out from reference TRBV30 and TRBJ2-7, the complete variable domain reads SQTIHQWPATLVQPVGSPLSLECTVEGTSNPNLYWYRQAAGRGLQLLFYSVGIGQISSEVPQNLSASRPQDRQFILSSKKLLLSDSGFYLCAGTRGSSYEQYFGPGTRLTVT.